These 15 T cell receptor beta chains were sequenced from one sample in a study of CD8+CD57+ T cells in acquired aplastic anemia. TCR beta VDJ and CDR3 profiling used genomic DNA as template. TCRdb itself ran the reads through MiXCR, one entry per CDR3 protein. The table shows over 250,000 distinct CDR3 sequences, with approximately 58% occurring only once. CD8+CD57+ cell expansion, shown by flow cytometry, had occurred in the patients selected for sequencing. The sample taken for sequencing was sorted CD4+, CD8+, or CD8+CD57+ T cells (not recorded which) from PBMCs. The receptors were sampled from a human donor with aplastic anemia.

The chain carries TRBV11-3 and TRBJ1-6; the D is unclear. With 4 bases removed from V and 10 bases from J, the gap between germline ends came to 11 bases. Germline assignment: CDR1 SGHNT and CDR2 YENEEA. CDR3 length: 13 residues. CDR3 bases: TGTGCCAGCAGCTCTCAGGCCGGGTCACCCCTCCACTTT. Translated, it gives CASSSQAGSPLHF.

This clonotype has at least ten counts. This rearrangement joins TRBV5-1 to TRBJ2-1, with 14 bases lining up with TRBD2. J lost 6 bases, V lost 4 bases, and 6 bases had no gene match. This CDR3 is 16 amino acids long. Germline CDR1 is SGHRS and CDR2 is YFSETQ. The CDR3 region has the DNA TGCGCCAGCAGCCCGGGGACTAGCGGGAGTATCAATGAGCAGTTCTTC. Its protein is CASSPGTSGSINEQFF. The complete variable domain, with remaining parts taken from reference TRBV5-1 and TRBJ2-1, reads KAGVTQTPRYLIKTRGQQVTLSCSPISGHRSVSWYQQTPGQGLQFLFEYFSETQRNKGNFPGRFSGRQFSNSRSEMNVSTLELGDSALYLCASSPGTSGSINEQFFGPGTRLTVL.

CDR3: CATSDSGLAGVGGQETQYF. The CDR3 nucleotides are TGTGCCACCAGTGATTCGGGACTAGCGGGAGTAGGGGGCCAAGAGACCCAGTACTTC. V usage is TRBV24-1 and J usage is TRBJ2-5; TRBD2 aligns across 14 bases. Looked up from germline, CDR1 is KGHDR and CDR2 is SFDVKD. Trimming took 2 bases from V and 1 from J; bases not matched to a gene: 8. CDR3 length equals 19 residues.

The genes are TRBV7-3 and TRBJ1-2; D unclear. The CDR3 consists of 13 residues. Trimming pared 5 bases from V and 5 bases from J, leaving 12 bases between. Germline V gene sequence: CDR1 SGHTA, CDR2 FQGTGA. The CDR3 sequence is CASSVVETYGYTF. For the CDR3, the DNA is TGTGCCAGCAGCGTTGTCGAAACTTATGGCTACACCTTC.

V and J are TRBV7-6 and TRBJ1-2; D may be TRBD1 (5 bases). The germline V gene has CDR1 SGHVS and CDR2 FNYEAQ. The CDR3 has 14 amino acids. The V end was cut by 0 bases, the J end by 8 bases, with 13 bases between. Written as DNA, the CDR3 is TGTGCCAGCAGCTTAGCAATGGGCAGGGAGGGCTACACCTTC. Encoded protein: CASSLAMGREGYTF. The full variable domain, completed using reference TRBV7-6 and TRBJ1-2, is GAGVSQSPRYKVTKRGQDVALRCDPISGHVSLYWYRQALGQGPEFLTYFNYEAQQDKSGLPNDRFSAERPEGSISTLTIQRTEQRDSAMYRCASSLAMGREGYTFGSGTRLTVV.

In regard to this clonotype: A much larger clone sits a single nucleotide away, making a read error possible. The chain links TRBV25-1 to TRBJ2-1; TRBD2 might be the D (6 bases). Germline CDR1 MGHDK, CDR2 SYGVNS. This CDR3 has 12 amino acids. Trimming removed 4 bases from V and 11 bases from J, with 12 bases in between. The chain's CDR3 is CASSAGGDKQFF. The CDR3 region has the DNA TGTGCCAGCAGTGCCGGCGGGGATAAGCAGTTCTTC.

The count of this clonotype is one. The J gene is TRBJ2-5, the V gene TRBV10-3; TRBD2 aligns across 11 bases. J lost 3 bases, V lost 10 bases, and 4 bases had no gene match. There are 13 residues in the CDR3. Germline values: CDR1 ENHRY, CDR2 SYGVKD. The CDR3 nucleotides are TGTGCCAGCTCTAGCGGGGGGAAAGAGACCCAGTACTTC. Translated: CASSSGGKETQYF.

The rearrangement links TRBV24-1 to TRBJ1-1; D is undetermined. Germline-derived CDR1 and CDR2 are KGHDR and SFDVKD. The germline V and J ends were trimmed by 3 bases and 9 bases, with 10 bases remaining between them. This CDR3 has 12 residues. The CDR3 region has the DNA TGTGCCACCAGTGATGGACGTAATCAAGCTTTCTTT. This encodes CATSDGRNQAFF.

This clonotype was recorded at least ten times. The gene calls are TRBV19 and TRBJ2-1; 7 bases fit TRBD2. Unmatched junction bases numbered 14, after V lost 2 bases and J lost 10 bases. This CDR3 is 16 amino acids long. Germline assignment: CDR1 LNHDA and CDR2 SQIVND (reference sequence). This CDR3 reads CASSISGGRASGEQFF. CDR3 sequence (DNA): TGTGCCAGTAGTATATCTGGAGGGAGGGCCTCGGGGGAGCAGTTCTTC.

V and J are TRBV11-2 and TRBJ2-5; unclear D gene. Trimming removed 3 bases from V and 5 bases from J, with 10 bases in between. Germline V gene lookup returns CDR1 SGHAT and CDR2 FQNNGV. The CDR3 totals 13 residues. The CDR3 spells CASSFLVAETQYF. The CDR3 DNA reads TGTGCCAGCAGCTTTTTGGTGGCGGAGACCCAGTACTTC.

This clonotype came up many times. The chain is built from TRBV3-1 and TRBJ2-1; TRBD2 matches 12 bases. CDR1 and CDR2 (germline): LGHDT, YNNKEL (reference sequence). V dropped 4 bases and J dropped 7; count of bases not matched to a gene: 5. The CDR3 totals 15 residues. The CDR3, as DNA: TGTGCCAGCAGCCCTAGCGGGAGGGCCAGGAATGAGCAGTTCTTC. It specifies CASSPSGRARNEQFF.

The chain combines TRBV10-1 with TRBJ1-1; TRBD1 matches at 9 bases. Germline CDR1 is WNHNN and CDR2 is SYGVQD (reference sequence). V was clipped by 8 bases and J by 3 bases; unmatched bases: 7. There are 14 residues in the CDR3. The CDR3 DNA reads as TGCGCCAGCTCCCCGACAGGGGGAGACACTGAAGCTTTCTTT. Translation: CASSPTGGDTEAFF.

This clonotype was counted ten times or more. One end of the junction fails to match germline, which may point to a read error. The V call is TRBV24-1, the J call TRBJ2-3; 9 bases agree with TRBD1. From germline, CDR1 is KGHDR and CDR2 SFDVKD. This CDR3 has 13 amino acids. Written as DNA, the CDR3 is TGTGCCACCGGTGACAGGGGGACAGATACGCAGTATTTT. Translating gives CATGDRGTDTQYF.

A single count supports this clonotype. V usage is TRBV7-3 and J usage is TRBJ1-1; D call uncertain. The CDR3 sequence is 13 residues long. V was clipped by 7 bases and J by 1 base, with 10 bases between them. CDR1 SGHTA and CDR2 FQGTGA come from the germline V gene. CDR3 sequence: CASNPSQNTEAFF. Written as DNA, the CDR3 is TGTGCCAGCAACCCCTCGCAGAACACTGAAGCTTTCTTT.

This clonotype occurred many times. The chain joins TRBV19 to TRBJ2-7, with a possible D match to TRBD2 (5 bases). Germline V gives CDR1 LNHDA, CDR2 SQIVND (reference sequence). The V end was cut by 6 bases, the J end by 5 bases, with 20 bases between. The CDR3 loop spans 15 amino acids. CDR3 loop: CASRPRGPAPHEQYF. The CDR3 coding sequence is TGTGCCAGTAGACCCAGAGGGCCCGCCCCCCACGAGCAGTACTTC.